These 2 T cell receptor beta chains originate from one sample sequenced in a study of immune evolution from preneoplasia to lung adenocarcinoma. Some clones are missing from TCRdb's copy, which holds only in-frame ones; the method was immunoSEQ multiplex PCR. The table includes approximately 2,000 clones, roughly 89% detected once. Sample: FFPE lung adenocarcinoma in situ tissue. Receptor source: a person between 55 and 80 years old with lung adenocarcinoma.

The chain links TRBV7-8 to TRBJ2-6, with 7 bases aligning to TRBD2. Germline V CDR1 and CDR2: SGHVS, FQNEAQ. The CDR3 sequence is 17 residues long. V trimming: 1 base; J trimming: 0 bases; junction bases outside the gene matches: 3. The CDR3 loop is CASSLEGGYSGANVLTF. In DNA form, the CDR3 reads TGTGCCAGCAGCTTAGAGGGAGGGTACTCTGGGGCCAACGTCCTGACTTTC.

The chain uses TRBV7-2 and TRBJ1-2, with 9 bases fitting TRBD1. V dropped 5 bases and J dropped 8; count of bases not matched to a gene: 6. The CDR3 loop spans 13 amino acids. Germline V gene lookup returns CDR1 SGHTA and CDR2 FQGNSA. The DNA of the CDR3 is TGTGCCAGCAGCGCAAGACAGGGGGGCGGCTACACCTTC. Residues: CASSARQGGGYTF.